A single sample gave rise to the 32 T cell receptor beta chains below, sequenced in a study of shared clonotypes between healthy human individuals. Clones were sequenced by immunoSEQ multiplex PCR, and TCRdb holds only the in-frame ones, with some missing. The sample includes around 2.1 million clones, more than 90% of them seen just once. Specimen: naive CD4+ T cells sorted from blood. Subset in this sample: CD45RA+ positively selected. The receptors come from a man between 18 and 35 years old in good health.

CDR3 residues: CASSSRGHQETQYF. The DNA for the CDR3 is TGTGCCAGCAGCTCAAGGGGACACCAAGAGACCCAGTACTTC. The rearrangement uses TRBV7-8 and TRBJ2-5, with D perhaps TRBD1 or TRBD2 (5 bases each). In germline, CDR1 is SGHVS, CDR2 FQNEAQ. Trimming removed 4 bases from V and 0 bases from J, with 9 bases in between. The CDR3 sequence is 14 residues long.

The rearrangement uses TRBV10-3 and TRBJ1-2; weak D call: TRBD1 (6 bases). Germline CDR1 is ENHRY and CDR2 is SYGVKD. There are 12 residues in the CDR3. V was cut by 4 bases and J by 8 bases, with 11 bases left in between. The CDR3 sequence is CAISGQGSGYTF. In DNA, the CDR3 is TGTGCCATCAGTGGGCAGGGGAGCGGCTACACCTTC.

The DNA of the CDR3 is TGTGCCAGCAGTGTGGAGGGCCTCATCGATAACGAGCAGTACTTC. The encoded protein is CASSVEGLIDNEQYF. The gene calls are TRBV2 and TRBJ2-7; D is possibly TRBD2 (6 bases). Trimming took off 4 bases at V and 5 bases at J, with 18 bases between the two ends. The germline V gene has CDR1 SNHLY and CDR2 FYNNEI. The CDR3 sequence is 15 residues long.

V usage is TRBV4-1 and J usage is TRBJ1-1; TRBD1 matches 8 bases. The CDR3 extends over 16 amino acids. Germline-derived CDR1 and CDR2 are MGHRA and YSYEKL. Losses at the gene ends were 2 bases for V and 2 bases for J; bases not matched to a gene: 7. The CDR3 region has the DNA TGCGCCAGCAGCCAACTTATTGGACAGGGTAACACTGAAGCTTTCTTT. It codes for CASSQLIGQGNTEAFF.

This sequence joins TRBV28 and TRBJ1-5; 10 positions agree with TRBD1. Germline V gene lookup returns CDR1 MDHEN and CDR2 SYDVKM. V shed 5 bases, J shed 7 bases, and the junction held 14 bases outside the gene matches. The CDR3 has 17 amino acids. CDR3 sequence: CASSPGTGVHGGQPQHF. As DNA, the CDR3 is TGTGCCAGCAGTCCCGGGACAGGGGTCCATGGAGGGCAGCCCCAGCATTTT.

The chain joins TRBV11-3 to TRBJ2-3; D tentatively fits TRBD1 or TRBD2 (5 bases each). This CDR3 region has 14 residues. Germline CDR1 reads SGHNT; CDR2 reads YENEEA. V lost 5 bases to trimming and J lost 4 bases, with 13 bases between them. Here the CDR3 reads CASSQGRPADTQYF. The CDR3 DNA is TGTGCCAGCAGCCAGGGACGGCCGGCAGATACGCAGTATTTT.

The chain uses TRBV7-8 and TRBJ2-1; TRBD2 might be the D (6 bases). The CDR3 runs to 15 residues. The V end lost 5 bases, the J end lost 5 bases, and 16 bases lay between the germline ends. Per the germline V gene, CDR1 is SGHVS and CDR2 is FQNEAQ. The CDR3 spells CASSPPGTSNNEQFF. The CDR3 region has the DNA TGTGCCAGCAGCCCACCCGGGACTTCAAACAATGAGCAGTTCTTC.

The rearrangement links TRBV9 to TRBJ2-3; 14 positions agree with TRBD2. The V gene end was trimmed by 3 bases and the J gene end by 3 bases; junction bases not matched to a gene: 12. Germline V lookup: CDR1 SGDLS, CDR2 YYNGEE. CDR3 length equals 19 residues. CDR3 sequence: CASSATTSGRAGGTDTQYF. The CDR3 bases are TGTGCCAGCAGCGCTACGACTAGCGGGAGGGCCGGCGGGACAGATACGCAGTATTTT. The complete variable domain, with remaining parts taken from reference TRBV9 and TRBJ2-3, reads DSGVTQTPKHLITATGQRVTLRCSPRSGDLSVYWYQQSLDQGLQFLIQYYNGEERAKGNILERFSAQQFPDLHSELNLSSLELGDSALYFCASSATTSGRAGGTDTQYFGPGTRLTVL.

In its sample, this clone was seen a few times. The CDR3 loop is CAIPKDTGARYF. For the CDR3, the DNA is TGTGCCATCCCGAAAGACACAGGGGCCCGGTACTTC. The chain couples TRBV2 to TRBJ2-5; TRBD1 matches at 7 bases. V dropped 10 bases and J dropped 13; count of bases not matched to a gene: 15. Germline CDR1 is SNHLY and CDR2 is FYNNEI. There are 12 residues in the CDR3.

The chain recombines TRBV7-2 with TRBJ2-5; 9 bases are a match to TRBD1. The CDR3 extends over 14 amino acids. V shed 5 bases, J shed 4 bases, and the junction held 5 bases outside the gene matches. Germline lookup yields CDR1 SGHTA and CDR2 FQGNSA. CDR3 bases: TGTGCCAGCAGCCCGACAGGGGGTGGAGAGACCCAGTACTTC. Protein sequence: CASSPTGGGETQYF. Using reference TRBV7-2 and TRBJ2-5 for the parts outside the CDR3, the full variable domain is GAGVSQSPSNKVTEKGKDVELRCDPISGHTALYWYRQSLGQGLEFLIYFQGNSAPDKSGLPSDRFSAERTGGSVSTLTIQRTQQEDSAVYLCASSPTGGGETQYFGPGTRLLVL.

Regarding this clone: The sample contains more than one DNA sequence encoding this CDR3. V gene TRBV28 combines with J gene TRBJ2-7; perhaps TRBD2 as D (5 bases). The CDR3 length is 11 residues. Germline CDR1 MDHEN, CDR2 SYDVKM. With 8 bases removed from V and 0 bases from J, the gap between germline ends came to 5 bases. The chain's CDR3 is CASGSSYEQYF. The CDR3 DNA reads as TGTGCCAGCGGGAGCTCCTACGAGCAGTACTTC.

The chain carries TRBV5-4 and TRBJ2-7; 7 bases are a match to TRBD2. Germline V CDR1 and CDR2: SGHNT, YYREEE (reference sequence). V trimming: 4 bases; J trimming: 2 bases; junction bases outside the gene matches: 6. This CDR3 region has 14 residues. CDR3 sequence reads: CASSRGGNAYEQYF. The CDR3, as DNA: TGTGCCAGCAGCCGGGGAGGGAACGCCTACGAGCAGTACTTC.

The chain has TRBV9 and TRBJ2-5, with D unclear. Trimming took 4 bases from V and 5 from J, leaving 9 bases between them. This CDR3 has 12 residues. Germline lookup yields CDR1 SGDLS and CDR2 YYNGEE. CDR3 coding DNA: TGTGCCAGCAGCCGGAATGAGGAGACCCAGTACTTC. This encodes CASSRNEETQYF.

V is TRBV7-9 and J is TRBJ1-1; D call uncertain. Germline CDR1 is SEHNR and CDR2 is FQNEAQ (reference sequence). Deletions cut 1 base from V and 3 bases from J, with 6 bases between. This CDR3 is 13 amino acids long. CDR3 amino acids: CASSLVVHTEAFF. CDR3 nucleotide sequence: TGTGCCAGCAGCTTAGTAGTTCACACTGAAGCTTTCTTT.

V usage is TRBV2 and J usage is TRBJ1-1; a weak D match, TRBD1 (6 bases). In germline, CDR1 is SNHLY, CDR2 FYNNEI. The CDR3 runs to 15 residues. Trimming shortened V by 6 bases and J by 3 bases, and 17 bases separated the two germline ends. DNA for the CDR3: TGTGCCAGCAGGGCCCAACAGGGAGGTGACACTGAAGCTTTCTTT. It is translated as CASRAQQGGDTEAFF.

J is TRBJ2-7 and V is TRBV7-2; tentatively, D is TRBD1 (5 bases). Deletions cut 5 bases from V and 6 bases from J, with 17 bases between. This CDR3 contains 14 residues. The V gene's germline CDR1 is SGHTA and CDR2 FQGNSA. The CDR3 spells CASSPGSFSGEQYF. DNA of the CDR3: TGTGCCAGCAGCCCAGGGTCTTTCTCGGGCGAGCAGTACTTC. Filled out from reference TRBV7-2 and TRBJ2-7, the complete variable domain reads GAGVSQSPSNKVTEKGKDVELRCDPISGHTALYWYRQSLGQGLEFLIYFQGNSAPDKSGLPSDRFSAERTGGSVSTLTIQRTQQEDSAVYLCASSPGSFSGEQYFGPGTRLTVT.

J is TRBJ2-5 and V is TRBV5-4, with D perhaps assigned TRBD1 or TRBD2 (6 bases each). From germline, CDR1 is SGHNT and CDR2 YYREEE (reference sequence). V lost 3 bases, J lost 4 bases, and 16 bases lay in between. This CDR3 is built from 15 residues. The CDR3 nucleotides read TGTGCCAGCAGCTCGGAGGGGGGTACGGGAGAGACCCAGTACTTC. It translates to CASSSEGGTGETQYF.

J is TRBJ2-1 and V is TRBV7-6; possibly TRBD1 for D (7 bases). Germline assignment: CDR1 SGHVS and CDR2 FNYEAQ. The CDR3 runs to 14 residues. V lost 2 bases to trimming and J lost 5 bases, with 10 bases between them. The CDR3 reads CASSLRGTDNEQFF. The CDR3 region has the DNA TGTGCCAGCAGCTTACGGGGGACAGACAATGAGCAGTTCTTC. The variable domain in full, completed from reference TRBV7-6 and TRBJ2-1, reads GAGVSQSPRYKVTKRGQDVALRCDPISGHVSLYWYRQALGQGPEFLTYFNYEAQQDKSGLPNDRFSAERPEGSISTLTIQRTEQRDSAMYRCASSLRGTDNEQFFGPGTRLTVL.

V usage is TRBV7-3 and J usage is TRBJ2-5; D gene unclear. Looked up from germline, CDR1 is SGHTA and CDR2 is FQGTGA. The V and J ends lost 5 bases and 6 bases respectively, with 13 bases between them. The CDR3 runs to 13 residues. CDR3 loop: CASSPSLGKTQYF. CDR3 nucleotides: TGTGCCAGCAGCCCCTCCTTAGGGAAGACCCAGTACTTC. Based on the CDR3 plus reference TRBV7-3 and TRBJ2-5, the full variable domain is GAGVSQTPSNKVTEKGKYVELRCDPISGHTALYWYRQSLGQGPEFLIYFQGTGAADDSGLPNDRFFAVRPEGSVSTLKIQRTERGDSAVYLCASSPSLGKTQYFGPGTRLLVL.

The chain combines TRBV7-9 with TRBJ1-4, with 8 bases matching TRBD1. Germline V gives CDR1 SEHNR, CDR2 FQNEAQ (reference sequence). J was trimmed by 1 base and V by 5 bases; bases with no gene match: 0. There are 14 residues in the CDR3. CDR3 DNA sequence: TGTGCCAGCAGCGGACAGGGAACTAATGAAAAACTGTTTTTT. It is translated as CASSGQGTNEKLFF. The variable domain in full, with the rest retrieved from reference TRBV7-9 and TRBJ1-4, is DTGVSQNPRHKITKRGQNVTFRCDPISEHNRLYWYRQTLGQGPEFLTYFQNEAQLEKSRLLSDRFSAERPKGSFSTLEIQRTEQGDSAMYLCASSGQGTNEKLFFGSGTQLSVL.

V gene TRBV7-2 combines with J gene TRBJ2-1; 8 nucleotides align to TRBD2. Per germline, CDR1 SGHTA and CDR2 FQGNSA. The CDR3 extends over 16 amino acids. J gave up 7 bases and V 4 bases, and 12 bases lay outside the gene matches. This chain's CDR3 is CASSSIAGLTWNEQFF. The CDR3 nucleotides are TGTGCCAGCAGCTCCATAGCGGGACTGACGTGGAATGAGCAGTTCTTC.

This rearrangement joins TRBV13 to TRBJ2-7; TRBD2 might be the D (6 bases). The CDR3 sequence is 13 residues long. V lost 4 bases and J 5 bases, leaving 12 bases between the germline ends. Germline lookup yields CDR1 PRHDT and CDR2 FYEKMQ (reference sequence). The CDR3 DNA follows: TGTGCCAGCAGCTCCTCTAGCGTCCACGAGCAGTACTTC. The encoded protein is CASSSSSVHEQYF. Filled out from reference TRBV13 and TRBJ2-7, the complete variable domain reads AAGVIQSPRHLIKEKRETATLKCYPIPRHDTVYWYQQGPGQDPQFLISFYEKMQSDKGSIPDRFSAQQFSDYHSELNMSSLELGDSALYFCASSSSSVHEQYFGPGTRLTVT.

The CDR3 DNA sequence: TGTGCCAGCAGTTATGGCAGGGGGGAGTATGGCTACACCTTC. It encodes CASSYGRGEYGYTF. The rearrangement uses TRBV6-5 and TRBJ1-2; 7 bases map to TRBD1. Unmatched junction bases numbered 6, after V lost 3 bases and J lost 5 bases. The CDR3 covers 14 residues. The germline gives CDR1 MNHEY, CDR2 SVGAGI.

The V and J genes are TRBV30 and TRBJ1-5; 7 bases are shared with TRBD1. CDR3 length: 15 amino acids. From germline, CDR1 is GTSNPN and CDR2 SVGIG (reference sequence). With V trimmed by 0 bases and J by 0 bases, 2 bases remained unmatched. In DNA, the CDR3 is TGTGCCTGGAGTGTGACAGGGTATAGCAATCAGCCCCAGCATTTT. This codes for CAWSVTGYSNQPQHF.

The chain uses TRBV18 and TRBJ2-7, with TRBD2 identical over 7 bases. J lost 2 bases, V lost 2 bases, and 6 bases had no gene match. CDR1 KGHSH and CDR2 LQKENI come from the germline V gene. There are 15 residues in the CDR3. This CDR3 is CASSPIFGGTYEQYF. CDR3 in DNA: TGTGCCAGCTCACCAATATTCGGGGGGACCTACGAGCAGTACTTC.

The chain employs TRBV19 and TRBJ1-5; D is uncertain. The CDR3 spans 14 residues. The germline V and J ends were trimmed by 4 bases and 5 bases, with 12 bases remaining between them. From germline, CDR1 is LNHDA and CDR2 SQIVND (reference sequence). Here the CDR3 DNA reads TGTGCCAGTAGTAGGGGAGTGTGGTATCAGCCCCAGCATTTT. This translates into CASSRGVWYQPQHF.

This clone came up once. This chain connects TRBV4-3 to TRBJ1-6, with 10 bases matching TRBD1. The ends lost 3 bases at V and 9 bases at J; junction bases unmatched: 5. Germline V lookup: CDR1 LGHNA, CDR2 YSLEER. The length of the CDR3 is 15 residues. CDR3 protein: CASSQDRGMVSPLHF. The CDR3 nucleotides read TGCGCCAGCAGCCAGGACAGGGGGATGGTTTCACCCCTCCACTTT.

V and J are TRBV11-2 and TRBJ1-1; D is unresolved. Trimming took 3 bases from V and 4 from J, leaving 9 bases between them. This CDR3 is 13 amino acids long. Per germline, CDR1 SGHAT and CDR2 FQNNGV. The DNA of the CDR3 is TGTGCCAGCAGCTTCGGGAGTACCACTGAAGCTTTCTTT. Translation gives CASSFGSTTEAFF.

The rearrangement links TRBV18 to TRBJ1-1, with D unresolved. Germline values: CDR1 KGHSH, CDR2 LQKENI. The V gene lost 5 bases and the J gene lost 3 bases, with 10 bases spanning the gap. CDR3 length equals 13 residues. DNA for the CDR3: TGTGCCAGCTCAAGAAGGCGGGACACTGAAGCTTTCTTT. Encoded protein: CASSRRRDTEAFF.

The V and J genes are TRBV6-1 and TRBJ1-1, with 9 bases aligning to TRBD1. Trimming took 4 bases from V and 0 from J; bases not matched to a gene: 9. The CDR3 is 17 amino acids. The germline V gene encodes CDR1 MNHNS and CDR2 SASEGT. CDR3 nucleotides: TGTGCCAGCAGTGTGGGACAGGGAAATTTTTTGAACACTGAAGCTTTCTTT. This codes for CASSVGQGNFLNTEAFF.

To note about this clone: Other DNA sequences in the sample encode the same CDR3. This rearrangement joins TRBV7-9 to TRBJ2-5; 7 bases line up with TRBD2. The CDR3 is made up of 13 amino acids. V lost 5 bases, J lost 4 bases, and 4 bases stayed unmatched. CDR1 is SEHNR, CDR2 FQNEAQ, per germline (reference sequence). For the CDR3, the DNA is TGTGCCAGCAGCCAGTCGGGGGGAGAGACCCAGTACTTC. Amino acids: CASSQSGGETQYF.

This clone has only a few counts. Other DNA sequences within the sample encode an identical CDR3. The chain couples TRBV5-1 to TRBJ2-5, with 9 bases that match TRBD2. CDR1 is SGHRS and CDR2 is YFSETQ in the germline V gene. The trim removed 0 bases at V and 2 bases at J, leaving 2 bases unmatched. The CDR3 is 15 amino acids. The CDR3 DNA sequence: TGCGCCAGCAGCTTGGGGCTAGCGGGGCAAGAGACCCAGTACTTC. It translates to CASSLGLAGQETQYF.